The entry that follows covers one T cell receptor beta chain sequence. No antigen is known for it. CDR3 length: 11 residues. Germline CDR1 reads SGHTA; CDR2 reads FQGNSA. Libraries were prepared by immunoSEQ multiplex PCR; TCRdb keeps only in-frame clonotypes and omits some of them. The data hold under 130,000 clones, with around 76% observed a single time. This record comes from a study of T cell responses to AZD1222 COVID-19 vaccine. Study-wide results and limits: Among those given AZD1222, only six were seropositive at baseline. Unmutated variant regions are reportedly targeted by nearly half of spike-specific TCRs. With dominance at 160-218 and 743-854, vaccine-associated CD4 TCRs spanned spike. Repertoires were obtained solely post-peak T cell response.

This chain uses TRBV7-2 with TRBJ2-7; tentatively, D is TRBD2 (6 bases). This specimen was peripheral blood, taken on day 0 of AZD1222 vaccination. The sequence came from an adult in good health. CDR3 amino acids: CASGLGYEQYF. CDR3 bases: TGTGCTTCGGGACTGGGGTACGAGCAGTACTTC.